The 4 T cell receptor beta chains below come from one sample, sequenced in a study of cytomegalovirus exposure and HLA in healthy donors. The PCR employed 60 Vbeta primers together with 13 Jbeta primers. The data were produced by immunoSEQ multiplex PCR, yet TCRdb's version contains in-frame clones alone and is incomplete. The repertoire consists of under 150,000 clones, with 79% occurring once and the leading ten covering less than 1.1%. Sequencing was carried out using PBMCs. Receptors were obtained from a male donor in good health and CMV-seronegative.

The chain combines TRBV19 with TRBJ2-3; 13 bases map to TRBD2. Trimming removed 6 bases from V and 5 bases from J; junction bases left unmatched: 5. Germline CDR1 and CDR2: LNHDA and SQIVND (reference sequence). This CDR3 region has 15 residues. The CDR3, as DNA: TGTGCCAGTAGCGCACTAGCGGGGGGGCAAGATACGCAGTATTTT. Its protein product is CASSALAGGQDTQYF.

The chain is built from TRBV5-4 and TRBJ2-6, with 11 bases aligning to TRBD1. CDR1 is SGHNT, CDR2 YYREEE, per germline (reference sequence). This CDR3 has 17 amino acids. V was clipped by 3 bases and J by 2 bases; unmatched bases: 4. CDR3 nucleotides: TGTGCCAGCAGCTGGGGACAGGGGGATCCTGGGGCCAACGTCCTGACTTTC. This codes for CASSWGQGDPGANVLTF.

This chain uses TRBV19 with TRBJ2-5; 7 nucleotides line up with TRBD2. J was trimmed by 0 bases and V by 11 bases; bases with no gene match: 3. Germline assignment: CDR1 LNHDA and CDR2 SQIVND (reference sequence). The CDR3 loop spans 12 amino acids. This chain's CDR3 is CASRGDQETQYF. In DNA form, the CDR3 reads TGTGCCTCTCGGGGGGACCAAGAGACCCAGTACTTC.

This rearrangement joins TRBV9 to TRBJ2-3; the D gene is possibly TRBD2 (6 bases). The CDR3 totals 16 residues. Looked up from germline, CDR1 is SGDLS and CDR2 is YYNGEE. V was cut by 4 bases and J by 4 bases, with 19 bases left in between. CDR3 DNA: TGTGCCAGCAGCCCTCAATCCCAGCGGGTGGCAGATACGCAGTATTTT. It yields the protein CASSPQSQRVADTQYF.